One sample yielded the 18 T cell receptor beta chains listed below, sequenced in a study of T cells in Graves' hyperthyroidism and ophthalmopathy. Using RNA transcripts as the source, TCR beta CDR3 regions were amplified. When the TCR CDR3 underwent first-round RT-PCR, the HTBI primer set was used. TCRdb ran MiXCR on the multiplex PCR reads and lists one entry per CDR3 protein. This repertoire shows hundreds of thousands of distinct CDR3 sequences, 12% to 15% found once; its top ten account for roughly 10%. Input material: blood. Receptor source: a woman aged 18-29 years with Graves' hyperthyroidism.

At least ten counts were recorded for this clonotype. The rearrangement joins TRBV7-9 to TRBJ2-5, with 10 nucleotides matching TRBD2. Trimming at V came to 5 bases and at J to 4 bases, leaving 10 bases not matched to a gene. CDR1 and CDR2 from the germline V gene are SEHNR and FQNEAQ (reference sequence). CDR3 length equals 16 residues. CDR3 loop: CASSPEGASGRETQYF. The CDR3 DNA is TGTGCCAGCAGCCCTGAGGGTGCTAGCGGGAGAGAGACCCAGTACTTC.

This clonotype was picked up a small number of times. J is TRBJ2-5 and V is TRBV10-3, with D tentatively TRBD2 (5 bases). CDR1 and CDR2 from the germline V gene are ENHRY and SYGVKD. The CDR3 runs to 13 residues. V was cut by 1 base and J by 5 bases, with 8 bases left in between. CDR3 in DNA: TGTGCCATCAGTGAGTTGTCGGGGGAGACCCAGTACTTC. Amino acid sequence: CAISELSGETQYF.

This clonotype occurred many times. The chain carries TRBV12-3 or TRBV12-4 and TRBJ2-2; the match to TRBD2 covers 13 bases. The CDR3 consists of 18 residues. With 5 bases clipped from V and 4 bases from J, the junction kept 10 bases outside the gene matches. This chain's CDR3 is CASSPRGWTSGSTGELFF. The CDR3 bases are TGTGCCAGCAGTCCAAGGGGGTGGACTAGCGGGAGCACCGGGGAGCTGTTTTTT.

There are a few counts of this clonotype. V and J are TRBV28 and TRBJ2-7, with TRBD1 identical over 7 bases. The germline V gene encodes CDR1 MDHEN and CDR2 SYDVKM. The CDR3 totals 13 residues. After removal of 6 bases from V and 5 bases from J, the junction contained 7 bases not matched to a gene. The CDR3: CASRVTGRHEQYF. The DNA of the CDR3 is TGTGCCAGCAGGGTGACAGGGCGGCACGAGCAGTACTTC.

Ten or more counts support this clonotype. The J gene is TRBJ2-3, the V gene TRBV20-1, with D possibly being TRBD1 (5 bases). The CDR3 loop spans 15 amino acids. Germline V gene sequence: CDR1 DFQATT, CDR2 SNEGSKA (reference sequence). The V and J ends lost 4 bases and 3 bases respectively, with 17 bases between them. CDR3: CSATRRGGGTDTQYF. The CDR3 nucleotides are TGCAGTGCTACCAGAAGGGGTGGTGGAACAGATACGCAGTATTTT.

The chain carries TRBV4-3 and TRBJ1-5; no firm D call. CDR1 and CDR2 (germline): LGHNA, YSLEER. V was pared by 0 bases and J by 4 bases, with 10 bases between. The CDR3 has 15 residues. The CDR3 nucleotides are TGCGCCAGCAGCCAAGATTTTTCGGGGAATCAGCCCCAGCATTTT. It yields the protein CASSQDFSGNQPQHF.

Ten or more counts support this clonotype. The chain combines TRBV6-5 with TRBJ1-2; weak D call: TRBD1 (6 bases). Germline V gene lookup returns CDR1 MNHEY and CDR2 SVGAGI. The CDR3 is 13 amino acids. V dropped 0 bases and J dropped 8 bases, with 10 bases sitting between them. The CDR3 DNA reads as TGTGCCAGCAGTTACTCAGGGGGGAAAGGCTACACCTTC. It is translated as CASSYSGGKGYTF.

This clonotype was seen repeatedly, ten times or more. CDR3 residues: CSATLAGPYEQYF. DNA for the CDR3: TGCAGTGCCACCTTAGCGGGACCCTACGAGCAGTACTTC. The rearrangement joins TRBV20-1 to TRBJ2-7, with 8 bases that match TRBD2. Trimming removed 6 bases from V and 2 bases from J; junction bases left unmatched: 6. The length of the CDR3 is 13 residues. Germline loops: CDR1 DFQATT, CDR2 SNEGSKA (reference sequence).

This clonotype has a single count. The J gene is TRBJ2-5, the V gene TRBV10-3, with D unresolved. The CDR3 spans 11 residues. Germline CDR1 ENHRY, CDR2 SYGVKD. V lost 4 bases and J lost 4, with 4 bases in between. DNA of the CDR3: TGTGCCATCAGTGGAGGAGAGACCCAGTACTTC. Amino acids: CAISGGETQYF.

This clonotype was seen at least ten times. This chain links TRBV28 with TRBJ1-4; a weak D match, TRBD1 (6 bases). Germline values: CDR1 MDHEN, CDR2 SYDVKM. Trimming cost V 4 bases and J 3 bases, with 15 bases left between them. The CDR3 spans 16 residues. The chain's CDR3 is CASSSNAGASNEKLFF. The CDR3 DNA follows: TGTGCCAGCAGTTCCAACGCAGGGGCGTCTAATGAAAAACTGTTTTTT. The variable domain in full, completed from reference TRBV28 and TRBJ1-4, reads DVKVTQSSRYLVKRTGEKVFLECVQDMDHENMFWYRQDPGLGLRLIYFSYDVKMKEKGDIPEGYSVSREKKERFSLILESASTNQTSMYLCASSSNAGASNEKLFFGSGTQLSVL.

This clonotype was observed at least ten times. The chain's CDR3 is CASSPYPRGQVIYSNQPQHF. DNA for the CDR3: TGTGCCAGCAGTCCCTACCCTCGGGGGCAGGTGATTTATAGCAATCAGCCCCAGCATTTT. The V and J genes are TRBV28 and TRBJ1-5; possibly TRBD1 for D (6 bases). CDR1 and CDR2 from the germline V gene are MDHEN and SYDVKM. The V end was cut by 5 bases, the J end by 0 bases, with 26 bases between. The CDR3 spans 20 residues.

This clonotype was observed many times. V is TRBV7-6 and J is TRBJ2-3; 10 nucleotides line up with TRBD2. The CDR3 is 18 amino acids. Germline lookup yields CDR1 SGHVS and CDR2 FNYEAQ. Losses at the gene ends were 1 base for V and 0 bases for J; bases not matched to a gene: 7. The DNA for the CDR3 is TGTGCCAGCAGCTTAGGGACTAGCGGCTTATCTAGCACAGATACGCAGTATTTT. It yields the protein CASSLGTSGLSSTDTQYF.

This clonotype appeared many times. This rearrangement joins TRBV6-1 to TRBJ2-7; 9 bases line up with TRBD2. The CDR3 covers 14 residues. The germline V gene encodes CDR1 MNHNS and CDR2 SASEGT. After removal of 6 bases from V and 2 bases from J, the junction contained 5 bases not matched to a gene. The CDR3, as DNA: TGTGCCAGCAGGCGACTAGCGGAAACCTACGAGCAGTACTTC. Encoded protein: CASRRLAETYEQYF.

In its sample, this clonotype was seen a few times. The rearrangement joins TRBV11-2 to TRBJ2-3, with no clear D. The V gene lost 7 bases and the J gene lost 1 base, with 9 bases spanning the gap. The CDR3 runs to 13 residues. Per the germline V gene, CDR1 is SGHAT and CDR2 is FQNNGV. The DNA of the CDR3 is TGTGCCAGCACAGCACTCGGCACAGATACGCAGTATTTT. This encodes CASTALGTDTQYF.

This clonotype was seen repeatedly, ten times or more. CDR3 coding DNA: TGTGCCAGCAGTTACTCGGGGTACACTGAAGCTTTCTTT. Its protein is CASSYSGYTEAFF. The rearrangement links TRBV6-6 to TRBJ1-1; the D is unclear. The CDR3 runs to 13 residues. Germline V gene lookup returns CDR1 MNHNY and CDR2 SVGAGI (reference sequence). V was cut by 0 bases and J by 3 bases, with 5 bases left in between.

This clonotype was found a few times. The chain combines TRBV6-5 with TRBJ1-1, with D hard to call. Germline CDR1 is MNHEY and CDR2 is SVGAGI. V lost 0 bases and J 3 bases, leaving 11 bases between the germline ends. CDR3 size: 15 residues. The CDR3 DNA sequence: TGTGCCAGCAGTTACTCGATCGTACCTCACACTGAAGCTTTCTTT. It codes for CASSYSIVPHTEAFF.

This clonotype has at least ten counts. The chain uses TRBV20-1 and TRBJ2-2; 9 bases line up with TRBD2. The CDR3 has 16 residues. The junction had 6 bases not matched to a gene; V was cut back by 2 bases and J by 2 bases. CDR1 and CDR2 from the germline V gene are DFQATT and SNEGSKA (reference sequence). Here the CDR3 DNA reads TGCAGTGCTAGACGGAGCGGGAGGATTAACACCGGGGAGCTGTTTTTT. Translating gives CSARRSGRINTGELFF.

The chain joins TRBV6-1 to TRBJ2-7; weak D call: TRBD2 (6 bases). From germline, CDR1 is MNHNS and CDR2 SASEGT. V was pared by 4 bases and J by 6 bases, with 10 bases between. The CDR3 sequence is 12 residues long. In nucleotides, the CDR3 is TGTGCCAGCAGTGCGGCGGGGCGCGAGCAGTACTTC. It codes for CASSAAGREQYF.